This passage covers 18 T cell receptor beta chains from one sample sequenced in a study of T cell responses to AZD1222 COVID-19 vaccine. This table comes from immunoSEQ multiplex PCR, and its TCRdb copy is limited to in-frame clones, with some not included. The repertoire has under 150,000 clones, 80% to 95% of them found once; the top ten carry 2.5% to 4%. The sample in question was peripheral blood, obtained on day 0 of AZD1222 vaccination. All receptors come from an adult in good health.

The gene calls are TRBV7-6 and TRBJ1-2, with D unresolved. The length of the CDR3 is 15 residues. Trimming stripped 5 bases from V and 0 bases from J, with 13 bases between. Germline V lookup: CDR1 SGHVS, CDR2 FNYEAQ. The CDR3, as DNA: TGTGCCAGCAGCCACTTAGGGCGGTCTAACTATGGCTACACCTTC. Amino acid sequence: CASSHLGRSNYGYTF.

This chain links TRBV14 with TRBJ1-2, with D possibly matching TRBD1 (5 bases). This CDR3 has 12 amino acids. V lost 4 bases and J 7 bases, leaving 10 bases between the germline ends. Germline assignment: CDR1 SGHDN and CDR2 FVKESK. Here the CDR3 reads CASSRGVSGYTF. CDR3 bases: TGTGCCAGCAGCCGGGGGGTGTCTGGCTACACCTTC.

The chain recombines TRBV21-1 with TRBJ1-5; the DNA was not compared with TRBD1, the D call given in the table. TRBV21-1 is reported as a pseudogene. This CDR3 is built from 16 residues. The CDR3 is CASTPRQGARNQPQHF. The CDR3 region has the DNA TGTGCCAGCACCCCTCGACAGGGGGCAAGGAATCAGCCCCAGCATTTT.

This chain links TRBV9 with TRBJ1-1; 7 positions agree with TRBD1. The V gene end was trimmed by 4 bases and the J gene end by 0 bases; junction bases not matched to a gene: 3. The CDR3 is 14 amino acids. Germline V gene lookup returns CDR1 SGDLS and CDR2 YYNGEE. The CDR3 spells CASSSGQVNTEAFF. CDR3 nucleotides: TGTGCCAGCAGCAGCGGACAGGTGAACACTGAAGCTTTCTTT.

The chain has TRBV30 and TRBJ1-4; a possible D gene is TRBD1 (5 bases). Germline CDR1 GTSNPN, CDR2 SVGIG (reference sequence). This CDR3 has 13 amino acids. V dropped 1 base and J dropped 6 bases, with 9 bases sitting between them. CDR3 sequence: CAWSGWGDEKLFF. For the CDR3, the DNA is TGTGCCTGGAGTGGTTGGGGGGATGAAAAACTGTTTTTT. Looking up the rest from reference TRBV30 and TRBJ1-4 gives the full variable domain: SQTIHQWPATLVQPVGSPLSLECTVEGTSNPNLYWYRQAAGRGLQLLFYSVGIGQISSEVPQNLSASRPQDRQFILSSKKLLLSDSGFYLCAWSGWGDEKLFFGSGTQLSVL.

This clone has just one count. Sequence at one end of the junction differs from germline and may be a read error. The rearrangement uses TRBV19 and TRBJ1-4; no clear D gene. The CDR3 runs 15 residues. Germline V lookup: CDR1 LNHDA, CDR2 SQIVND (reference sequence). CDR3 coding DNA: TGTGCCAGCAGTAACCCAGTGGCAACTAATGAAAAACTGTTTTTT. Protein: CASSNPVATNEKLFF.

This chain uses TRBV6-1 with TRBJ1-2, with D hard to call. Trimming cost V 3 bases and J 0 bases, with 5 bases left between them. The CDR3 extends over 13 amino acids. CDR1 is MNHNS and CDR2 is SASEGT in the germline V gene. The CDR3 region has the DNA TGTGCCAGCAGTGAGGGCGCTAACTATGGCTACACCTTC. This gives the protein CASSEGANYGYTF.

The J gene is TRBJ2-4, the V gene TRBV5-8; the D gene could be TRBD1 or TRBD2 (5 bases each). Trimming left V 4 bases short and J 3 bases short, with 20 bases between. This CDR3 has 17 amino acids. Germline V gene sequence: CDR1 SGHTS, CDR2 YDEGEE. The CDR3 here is CASSGRDRHFGKNIQYF. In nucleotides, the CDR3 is TGTGCCAGCAGCGGTCGGGACCGACATTTCGGCAAAAACATTCAGTACTTC. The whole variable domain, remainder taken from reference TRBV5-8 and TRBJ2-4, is EAGVTQSPTHLIKTRGQQATLRCSPISGHTSVYWYQQALGLGLQFLLWYDEGEERNRGNFPPRFSGRQFPNYSSELNVNALELEDSALYLCASSGRDRHFGKNIQYFGAGTRLSVL.

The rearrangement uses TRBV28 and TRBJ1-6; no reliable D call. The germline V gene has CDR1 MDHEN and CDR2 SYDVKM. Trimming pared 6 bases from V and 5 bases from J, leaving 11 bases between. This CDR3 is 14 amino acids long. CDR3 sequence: CASSPGSNNSPLHF. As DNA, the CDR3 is TGTGCCAGCAGCCCCGGATCAAATAATTCACCCCTCCACTTT. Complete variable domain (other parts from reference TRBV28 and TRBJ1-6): DVKVTQSSRYLVKRTGEKVFLECVQDMDHENMFWYRQDPGLGLRLIYFSYDVKMKEKGDIPEGYSVSREKKERFSLILESASTNQTSMYLCASSPGSNNSPLHFGNGTRLTVT.

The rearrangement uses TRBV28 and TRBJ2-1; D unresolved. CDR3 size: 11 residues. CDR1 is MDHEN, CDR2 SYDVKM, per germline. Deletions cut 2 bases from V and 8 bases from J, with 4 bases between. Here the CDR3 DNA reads TGTGCCAGCAGTTTAGCAGATGAGCAGTTCTTC. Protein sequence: CASSLADEQFF.

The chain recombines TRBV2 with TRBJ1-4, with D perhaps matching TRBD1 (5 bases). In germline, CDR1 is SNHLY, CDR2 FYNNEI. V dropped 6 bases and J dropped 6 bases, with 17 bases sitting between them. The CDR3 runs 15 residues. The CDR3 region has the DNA TGTGCCAGCAGCGTACGGCAGGGAAGGGATGAAAAACTGTTTTTT. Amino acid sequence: CASSVRQGRDEKLFF.

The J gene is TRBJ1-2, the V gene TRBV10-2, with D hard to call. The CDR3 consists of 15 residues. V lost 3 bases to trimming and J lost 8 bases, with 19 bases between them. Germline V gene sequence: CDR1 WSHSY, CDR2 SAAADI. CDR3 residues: CASSDLRVRAYGYTF. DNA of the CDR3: TGCGCCAGCAGTGACTTACGGGTTAGAGCTTACGGCTACACCTTC.

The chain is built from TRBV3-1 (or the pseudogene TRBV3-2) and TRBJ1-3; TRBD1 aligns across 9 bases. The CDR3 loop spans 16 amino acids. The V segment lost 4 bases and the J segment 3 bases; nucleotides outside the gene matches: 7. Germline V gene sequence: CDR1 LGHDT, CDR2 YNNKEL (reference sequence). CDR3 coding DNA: TGTGCCAGCAGCCCCACCGGGACAGGGTATGGAAACACCATATATTTT. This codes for CASSPTGTGYGNTIYF.

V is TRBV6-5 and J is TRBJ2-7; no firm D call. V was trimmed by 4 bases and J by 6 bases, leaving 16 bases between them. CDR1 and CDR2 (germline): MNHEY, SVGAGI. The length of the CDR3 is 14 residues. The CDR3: CASSSPGLVSEQYF. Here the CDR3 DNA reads TGTGCCAGCAGTTCCCCGGGCCTAGTGAGCGAGCAGTACTTC.

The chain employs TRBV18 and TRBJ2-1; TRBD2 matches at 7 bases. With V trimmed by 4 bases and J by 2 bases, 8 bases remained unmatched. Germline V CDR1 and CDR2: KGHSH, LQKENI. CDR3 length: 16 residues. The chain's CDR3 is CASSLLADTTYNEQFF. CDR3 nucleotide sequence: TGTGCCAGCTCACTTCTAGCGGACACGACCTACAATGAGCAGTTCTTC. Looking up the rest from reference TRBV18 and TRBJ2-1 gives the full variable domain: NAGVMQNPRHLVRRRGQEARLRCSPMKGHSHVYWYRQLPEEGLKFMVYLQKENIIDESGMPKERFSAEFPKEGPSILRIQQVVRGDSAAYFCASSLLADTTYNEQFFGPGTRLTVL.

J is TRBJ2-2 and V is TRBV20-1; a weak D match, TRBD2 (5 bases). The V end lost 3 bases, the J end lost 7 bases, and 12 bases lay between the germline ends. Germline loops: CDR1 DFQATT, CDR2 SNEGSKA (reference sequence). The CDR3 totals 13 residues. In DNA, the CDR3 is TGCAGTGCTAGTGGGCGGGTCGGCGGGGAGCTGTTTTTT. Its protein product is CSASGRVGGELFF.

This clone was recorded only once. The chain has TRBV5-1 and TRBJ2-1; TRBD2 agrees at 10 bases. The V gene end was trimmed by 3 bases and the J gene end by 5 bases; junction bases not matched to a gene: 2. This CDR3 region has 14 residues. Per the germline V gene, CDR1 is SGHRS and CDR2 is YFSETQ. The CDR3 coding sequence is TGCGCCAGCAGCTCAGCGGGAGGGCACAATGAGCAGTTCTTC. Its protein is CASSSAGGHNEQFF.

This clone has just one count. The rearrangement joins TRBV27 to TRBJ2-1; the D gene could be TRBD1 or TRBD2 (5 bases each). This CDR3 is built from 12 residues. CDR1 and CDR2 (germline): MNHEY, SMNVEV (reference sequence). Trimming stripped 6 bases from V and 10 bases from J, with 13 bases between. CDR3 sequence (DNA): TGTGCCAGCAGGGGGGTCGGACGGGAGCAGTTCTTC. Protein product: CASRGVGREQFF.